This T cell receptor beta chain was sequenced in a study of blood T cell repertoires in COVID-19. This CDR3 is built from 12 residues. The germline V gene has CDR1 MNHEY and CDR2 SVGAGI. The trim removed 2 bases at V and 7 bases at J, leaving 1 base unmatched. Using immunoSEQ multiplex PCR, the repertoire was profiled, and TCRdb retains in-frame clones only, with some absent. The sample includes 200,000 or so clones, approximately 84% of them seen just once. The receptor comes from a woman aged 25 to 39 who had recovered from COVID-19. The material sequenced was peripheral blood. The chain is built from TRBV6-5 and TRBJ1-2, with 7 bases matching TRBD1. The chain's CDR3 is CASSYDRAGYTF. DNA of the CDR3: TGTGCCAGCAGTTACGACAGGGCTGGCTACACCTTC.